This T cell receptor (beta chain) emerged from a study of blood T cell repertoires in COVID-19. On the study more broadly: Material from acute and convalescent COVID-19 was sourced from the United States, Italy and Spain. Sources were T cells, B-cell-depleted T cells, or PBMCs; the material itself was cDNA or gDNA.

Germline V gives CDR1 MNHEY, CDR2 SMNVEV (reference sequence). Trimming removed 5 bases from V and 6 bases from J; junction bases left unmatched: 14. The CDR3 contains 16 residues. Original processing notes: Amplifying reference gene primers gave estimates of nucleated cell counts. Data came from immunoSEQ multiplex PCR; TCRdb stores just in-frame clones and leaves some out. The V and J calls and clone size come from that table; D and trimming were worked out from the DNA. This table has over 55,000 clones, roughly 89% appearing once. The TCR sequence derives from a woman of 80 years or more with acute or convalescent COVID-19. Sample: peripheral blood. J is TRBJ1-1 and V is TRBV27, with 8 bases aligning to TRBD1. DNA for the CDR3: TGTGCCAGCAGTCCGGGACAGGCCTCTCCTGTCCCTGAAGCTTTCTTT. Translated: CASSPGQASPVPEAFF.